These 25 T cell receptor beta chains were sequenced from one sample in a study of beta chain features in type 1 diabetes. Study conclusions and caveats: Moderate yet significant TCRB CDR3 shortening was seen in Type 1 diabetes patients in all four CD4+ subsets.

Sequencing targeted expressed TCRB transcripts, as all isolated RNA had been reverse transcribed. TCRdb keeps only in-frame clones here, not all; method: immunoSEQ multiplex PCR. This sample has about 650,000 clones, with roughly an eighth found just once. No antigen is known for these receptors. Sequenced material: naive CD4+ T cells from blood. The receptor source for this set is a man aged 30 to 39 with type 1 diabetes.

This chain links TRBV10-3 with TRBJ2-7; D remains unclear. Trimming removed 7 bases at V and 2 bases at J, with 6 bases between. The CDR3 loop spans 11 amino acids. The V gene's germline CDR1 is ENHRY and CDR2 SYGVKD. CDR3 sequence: CAITWTYEQYF. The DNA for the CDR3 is TGTGCCATCACCTGGACCTACGAGCAGTACTTC.

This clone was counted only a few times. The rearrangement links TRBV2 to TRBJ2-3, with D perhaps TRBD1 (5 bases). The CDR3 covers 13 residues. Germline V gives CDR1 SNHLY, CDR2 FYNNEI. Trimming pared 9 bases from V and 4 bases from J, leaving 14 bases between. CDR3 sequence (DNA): TGTGCCAGGAGACCTCAGGGCGCAGATACGCAGTATTTT. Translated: CARRPQGADTQYF.

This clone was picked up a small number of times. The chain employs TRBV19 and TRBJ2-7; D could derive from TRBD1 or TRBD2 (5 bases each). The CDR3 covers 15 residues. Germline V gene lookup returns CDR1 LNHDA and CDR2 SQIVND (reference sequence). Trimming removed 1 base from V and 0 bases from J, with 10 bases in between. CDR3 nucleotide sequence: TGTGCCAGTAGTATAGGGGACGCGAGCTCCTACGAGCAGTACTTC. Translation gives CASSIGDASSYEQYF.

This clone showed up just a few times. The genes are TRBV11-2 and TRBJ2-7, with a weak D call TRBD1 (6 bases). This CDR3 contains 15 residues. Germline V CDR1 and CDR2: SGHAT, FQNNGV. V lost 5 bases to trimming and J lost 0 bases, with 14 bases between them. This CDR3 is CASSPSTGYSYEQYF. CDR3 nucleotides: TGTGCCAGCAGCCCGAGCACAGGGTACTCCTACGAGCAGTACTTC.

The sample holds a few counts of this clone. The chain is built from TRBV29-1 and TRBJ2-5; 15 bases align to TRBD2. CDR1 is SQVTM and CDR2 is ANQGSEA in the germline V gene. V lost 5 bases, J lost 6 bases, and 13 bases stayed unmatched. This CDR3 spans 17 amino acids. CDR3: CSVPGLAGGPGKKTQYF. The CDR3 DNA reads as TGCAGCGTTCCAGGACTAGCGGGGGGGCCTGGAAAAAAGACCCAGTACTTC.

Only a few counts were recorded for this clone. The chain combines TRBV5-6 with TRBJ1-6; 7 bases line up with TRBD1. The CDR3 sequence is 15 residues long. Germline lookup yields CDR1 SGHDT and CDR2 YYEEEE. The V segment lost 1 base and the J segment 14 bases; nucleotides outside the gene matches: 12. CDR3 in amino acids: CASSLRAGGLGALHF. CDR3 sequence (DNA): TGTGCCAGCAGCTTGCGCGCAGGGGGACTTGGGGCCCTCCACTTT.

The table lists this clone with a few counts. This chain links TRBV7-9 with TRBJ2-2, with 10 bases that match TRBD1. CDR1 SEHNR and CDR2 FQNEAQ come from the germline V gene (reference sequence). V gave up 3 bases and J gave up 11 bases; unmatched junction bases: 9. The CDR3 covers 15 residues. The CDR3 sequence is CASSFAGTGAGELFF. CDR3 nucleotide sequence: TGTGCCAGCAGCTTCGCCGGGACAGGGGCGGGTGAGCTGTTTTTT.

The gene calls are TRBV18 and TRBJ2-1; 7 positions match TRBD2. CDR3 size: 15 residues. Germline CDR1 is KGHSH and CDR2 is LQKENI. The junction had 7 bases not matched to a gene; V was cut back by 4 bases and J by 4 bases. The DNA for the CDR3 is TGTGCCAGCTCACGGGCGGGGGAGAAATACAATGAGCAGTTCTTC. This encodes CASSRAGEKYNEQFF.

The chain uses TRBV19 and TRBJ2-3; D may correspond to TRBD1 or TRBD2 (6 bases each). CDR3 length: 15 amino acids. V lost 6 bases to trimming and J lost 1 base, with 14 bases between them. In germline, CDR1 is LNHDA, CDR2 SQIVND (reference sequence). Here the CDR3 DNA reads TGTGCCAGTAGCCACGCCCGGGGGCGCACAGATACGCAGTATTTT. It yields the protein CASSHARGRTDTQYF.

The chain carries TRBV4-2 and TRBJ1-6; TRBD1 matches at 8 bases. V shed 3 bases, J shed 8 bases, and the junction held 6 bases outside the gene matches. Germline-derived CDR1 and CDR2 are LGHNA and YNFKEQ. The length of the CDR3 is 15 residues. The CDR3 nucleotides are TGTGCCAGCAGCCATCGACCGGGACAGGATTCACCCCTCCACTTT. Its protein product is CASSHRPGQDSPLHF.

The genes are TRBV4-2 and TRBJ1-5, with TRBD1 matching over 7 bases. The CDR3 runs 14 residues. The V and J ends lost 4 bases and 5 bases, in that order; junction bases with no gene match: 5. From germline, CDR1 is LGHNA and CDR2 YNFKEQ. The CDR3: CASSLGTVYQPQHF. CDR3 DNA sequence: TGTGCCAGCAGCCTTGGGACAGTTTATCAGCCCCAGCATTTT.

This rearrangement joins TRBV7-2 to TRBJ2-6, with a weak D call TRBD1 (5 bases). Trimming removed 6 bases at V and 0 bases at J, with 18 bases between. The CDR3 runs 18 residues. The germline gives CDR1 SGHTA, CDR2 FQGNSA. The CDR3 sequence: CASSRFSGYGSGANVLTF. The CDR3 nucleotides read TGTGCCAGCAGTCGATTCTCAGGGTACGGCTCTGGGGCCAACGTCCTGACTTTC. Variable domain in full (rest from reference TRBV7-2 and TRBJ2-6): GAGVSQSPSNKVTEKGKDVELRCDPISGHTALYWYRQSLGQGLEFLIYFQGNSAPDKSGLPSDRFSAERTGGSVSTLTIQRTQQEDSAVYLCASSRFSGYGSGANVLTFGAGSRLTVL.

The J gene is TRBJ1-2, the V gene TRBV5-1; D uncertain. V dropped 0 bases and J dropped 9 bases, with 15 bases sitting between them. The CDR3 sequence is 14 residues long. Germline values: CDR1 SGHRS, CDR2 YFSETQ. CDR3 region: CASSLDAGTMSYTF. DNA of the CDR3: TGCGCCAGCAGCTTGGACGCAGGTACAATGAGCTACACCTTC.

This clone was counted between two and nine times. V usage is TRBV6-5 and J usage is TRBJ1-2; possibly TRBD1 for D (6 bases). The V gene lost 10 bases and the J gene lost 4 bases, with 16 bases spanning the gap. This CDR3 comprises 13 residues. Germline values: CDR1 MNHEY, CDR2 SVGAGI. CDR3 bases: TGTGCCACCGGTCGGGTAGGGGGCTATGGCTACACCTTC. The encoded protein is CATGRVGGYGYTF.

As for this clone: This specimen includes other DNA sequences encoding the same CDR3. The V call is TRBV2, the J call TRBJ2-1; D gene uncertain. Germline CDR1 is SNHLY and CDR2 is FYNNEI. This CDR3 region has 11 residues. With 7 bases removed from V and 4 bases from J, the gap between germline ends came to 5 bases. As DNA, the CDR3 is TGTGCCAGCAATTCATACAATGAGCAGTTCTTC. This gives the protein CASNSYNEQFF.

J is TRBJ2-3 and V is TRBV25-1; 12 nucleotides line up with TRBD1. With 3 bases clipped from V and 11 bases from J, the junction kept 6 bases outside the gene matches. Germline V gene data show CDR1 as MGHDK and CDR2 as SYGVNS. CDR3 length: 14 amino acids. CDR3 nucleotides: TGTGCCAGCAGTGAGGGGACAGGGGGCGTTAGGCAGTATTTT. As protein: CASSEGTGGVRQYF.

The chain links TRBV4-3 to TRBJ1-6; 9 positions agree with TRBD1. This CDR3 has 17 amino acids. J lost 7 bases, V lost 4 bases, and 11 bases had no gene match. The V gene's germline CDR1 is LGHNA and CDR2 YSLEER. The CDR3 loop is CASSRLGTGFPNSPLHF. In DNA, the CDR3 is TGCGCCAGCAGCCGTCTCGGGACAGGGTTCCCCAATTCACCCCTCCACTTT.

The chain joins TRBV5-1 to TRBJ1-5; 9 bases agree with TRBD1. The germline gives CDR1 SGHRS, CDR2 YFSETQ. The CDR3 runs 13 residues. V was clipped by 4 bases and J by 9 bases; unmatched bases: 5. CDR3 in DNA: TGCGCCAGCAGCGAGGGACAGGGAGGGCCCCAGCATTTT. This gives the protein CASSEGQGGPQHF.

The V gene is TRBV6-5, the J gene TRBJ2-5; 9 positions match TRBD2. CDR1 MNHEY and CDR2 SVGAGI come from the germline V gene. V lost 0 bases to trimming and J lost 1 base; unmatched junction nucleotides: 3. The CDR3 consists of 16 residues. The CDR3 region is CASSYSTTSGQETQYF. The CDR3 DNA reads TGTGCCAGCAGTTACTCGACGACTAGCGGCCAAGAGACCCAGTACTTC.

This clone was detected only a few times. The CDR3 DNA reads TGTGCCACCTTGGGTGGAAACATTCAGTACTTC. This sequence encodes CATLGGNIQYF. This rearrangement joins TRBV6-5 to TRBJ2-4; D not certain. CDR1 MNHEY and CDR2 SVGAGI come from the germline V gene. The length of the CDR3 is 11 residues. Trimming removed 10 bases from V and 6 bases from J, with 10 bases in between.

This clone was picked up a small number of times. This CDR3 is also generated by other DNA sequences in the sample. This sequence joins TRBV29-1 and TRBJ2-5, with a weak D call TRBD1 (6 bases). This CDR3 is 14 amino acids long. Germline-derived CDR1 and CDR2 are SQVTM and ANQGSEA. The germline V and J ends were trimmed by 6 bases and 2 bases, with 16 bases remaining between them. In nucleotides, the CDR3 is TGCAGCGTCGAACCCGGACAGTATCAAGAGACCCAGTACTTC. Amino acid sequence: CSVEPGQYQETQYF. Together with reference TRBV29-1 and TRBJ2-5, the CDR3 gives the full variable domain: SAVISQKPSRDICQRGTSLTIQCQVDSQVTMMFWYRQQPGQSLTLIATANQGSEATYESGFVIDKFPISRPNLTFSTLTVSNMSPEDSSIYLCSVEPGQYQETQYFGPGTRLLVL.

CDR3 DNA sequence: TGCGCCAGCAGCCAGGCAGACAGAGGCAATGAGCAGTTCTTC. Residues: CASSQADRGNEQFF. The gene calls are TRBV4-1 and TRBJ2-1; weak D call: TRBD1 (5 bases). CDR1 and CDR2 from the germline V gene are MGHRA and YSYEKL. V was cut by 3 bases and J by 6 bases, with 12 bases left in between. CDR3 length: 14 residues.

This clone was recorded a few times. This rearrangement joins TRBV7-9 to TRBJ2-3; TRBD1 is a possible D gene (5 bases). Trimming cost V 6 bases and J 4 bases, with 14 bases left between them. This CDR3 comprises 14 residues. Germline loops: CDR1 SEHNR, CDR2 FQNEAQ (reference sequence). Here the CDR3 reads CASRHRQSADTQYF. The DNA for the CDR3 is TGTGCCAGCAGACATAGACAGAGCGCAGATACGCAGTATTTT.

The CDR3 loop is CASSRPSSQETQYF. The CDR3 DNA reads as TGTGCCAGCAGCCGGCCCAGTTCCCAAGAGACCCAGTACTTC. The chain has TRBV7-6 and TRBJ2-5; unclear D gene. CDR1 is SGHVS and CDR2 is FNYEAQ in the germline V gene. The CDR3 is made up of 14 amino acids. V shed 5 bases and J shed 1 base, with 11 bases lying between them.

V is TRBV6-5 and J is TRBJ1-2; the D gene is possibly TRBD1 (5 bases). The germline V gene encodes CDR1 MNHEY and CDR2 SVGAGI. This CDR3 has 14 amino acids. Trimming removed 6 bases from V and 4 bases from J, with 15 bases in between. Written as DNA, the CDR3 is TGTGCCAGCAGCCAGGGACCCATGGGCTATGGCTACACCTTC. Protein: CASSQGPMGYGYTF.